This T cell receptor beta chain was sequenced in a study of shared clonotypes between healthy human individuals. Overall study: Each donor had three CD4 naive, three CD4 memory, two CD8 naive and one CD8 memory plate. Study outcomes and limitations: As a rule, naive subsets had a larger estimated richness than memory subsets.

About this clone: The antigen remains unidentified.

In the original analysis: Owing to the provision of junction-only sequences devoid of quality scores by immunoSEQ, filtering differed. Clones were read by immunoSEQ multiplex PCR, and TCRdb kept only the in-frame ones, dropping some. V, J and clone size are taken as reported in that table, and D and trimming were inferred from the DNA itself. The repertoire has approximately 2,000,000 clones, under 95% of them found once; the top ten carry roughly 0.34%. The germline CDR1 and CDR2 sequences are MDHEN and SYDVKM. Deletions cut 6 bases from V and 2 bases from J, with 18 bases between. The CDR3 length is 16 residues.

What was sequenced was naive CD4+ T cells from PBMCs. Subset in this sample: CD45RA+ positively selected. This clonotype was sampled from a man younger than 35 in good health. Some clones in this sample may be carry-over from other donors' samples. The chain has TRBV28 and TRBJ2-3; the D gene is possibly TRBD1 (5 bases). The CDR3 DNA follows: TGTGCCAGCAGCCGGACACGGACGCGGTACACAGATACGCAGTATTTT. Protein sequence: CASSRTRTRYTDTQYF.